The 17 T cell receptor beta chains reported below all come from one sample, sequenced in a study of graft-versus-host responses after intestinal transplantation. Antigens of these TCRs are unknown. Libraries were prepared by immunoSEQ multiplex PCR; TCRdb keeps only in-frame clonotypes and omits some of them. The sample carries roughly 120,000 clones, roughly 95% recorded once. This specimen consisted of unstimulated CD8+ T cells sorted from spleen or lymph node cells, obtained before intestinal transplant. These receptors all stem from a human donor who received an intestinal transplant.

The CDR3 coding sequence is TGTGCCAGCAGCCGAGGTTTCTCAGTGCGTGAAAAACTGTTTTTT. Its translation is CASSRGFSVREKLFF. This chain connects TRBV7-9 to TRBJ1-4; D is unresolved. V lost 5 bases to trimming and J lost 7 bases, with 17 bases between them. CDR1 is SEHNR, CDR2 FQNEAQ, per germline (reference sequence). CDR3 length: 15 residues.

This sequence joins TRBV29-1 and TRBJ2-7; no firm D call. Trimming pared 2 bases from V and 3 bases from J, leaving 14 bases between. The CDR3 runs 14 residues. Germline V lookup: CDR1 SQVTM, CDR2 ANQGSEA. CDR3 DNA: TGCAGCGTTGAAAACCCGACACAAGGCTACGAGCAGTACTTC. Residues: CSVENPTQGYEQYF.

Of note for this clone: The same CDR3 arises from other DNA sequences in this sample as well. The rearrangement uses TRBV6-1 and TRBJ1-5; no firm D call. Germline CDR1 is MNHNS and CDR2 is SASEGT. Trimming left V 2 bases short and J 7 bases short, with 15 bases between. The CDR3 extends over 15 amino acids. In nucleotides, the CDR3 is TGTGCCAGCAGTGAAATCCAACCGGGCGAGCAGCCCCAGCATTTT. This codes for CASSEIQPGEQPQHF.

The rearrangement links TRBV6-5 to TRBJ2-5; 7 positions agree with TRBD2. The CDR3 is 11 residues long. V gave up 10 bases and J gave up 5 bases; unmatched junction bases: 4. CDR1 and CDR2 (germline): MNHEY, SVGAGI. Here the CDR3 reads CATEAGETQYF. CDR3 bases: TGTGCCACAGAAGCGGGGGAGACCCAGTACTTC.

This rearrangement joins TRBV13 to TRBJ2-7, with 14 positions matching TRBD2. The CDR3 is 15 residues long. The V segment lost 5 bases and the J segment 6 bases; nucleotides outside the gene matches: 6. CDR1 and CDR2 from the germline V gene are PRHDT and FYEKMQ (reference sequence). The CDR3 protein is CASSPGTSGRGEQYF. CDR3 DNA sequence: TGTGCCAGCAGCCCGGGGACTAGCGGGAGAGGCGAGCAGTACTTC. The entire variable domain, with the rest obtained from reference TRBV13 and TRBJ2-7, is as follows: AAGVIQSPRHLIKEKRETATLKCYPIPRHDTVYWYQQGPGQDPQFLISFYEKMQSDKGSIPDRFSAQQFSDYHSELNMSSLELGDSALYFCASSPGTSGRGEQYFGPGTRLTVT.

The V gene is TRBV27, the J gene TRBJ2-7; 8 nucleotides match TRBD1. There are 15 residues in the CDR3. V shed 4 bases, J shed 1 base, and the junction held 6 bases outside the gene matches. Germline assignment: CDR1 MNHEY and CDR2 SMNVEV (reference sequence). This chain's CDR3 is CASSSGQGTSYEQYF. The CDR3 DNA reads TGTGCCAGCAGTTCCGGACAGGGCACGTCCTACGAGCAGTACTTC.

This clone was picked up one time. The CDR3 nucleotides are TGTGCCAGCGAGGACTACATGAACACTGAAGCTTTCTTT. As protein: CASEDYMNTEAFF. This chain links TRBV7-9 with TRBJ1-1; unclear D gene. The V end lost 8 bases, the J end lost 0 bases, and 10 bases lay between the germline ends. Germline CDR1 is SEHNR and CDR2 is FQNEAQ (reference sequence). The CDR3 is 13 amino acids.

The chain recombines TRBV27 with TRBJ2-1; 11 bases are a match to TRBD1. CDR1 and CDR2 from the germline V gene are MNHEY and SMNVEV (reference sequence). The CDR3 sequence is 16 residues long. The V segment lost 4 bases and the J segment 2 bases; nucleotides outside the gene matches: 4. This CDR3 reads CASSSRTGGPYNEQFF. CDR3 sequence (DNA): TGTGCCAGCAGTTCCCGGACAGGGGGCCCCTACAATGAGCAGTTCTTC.

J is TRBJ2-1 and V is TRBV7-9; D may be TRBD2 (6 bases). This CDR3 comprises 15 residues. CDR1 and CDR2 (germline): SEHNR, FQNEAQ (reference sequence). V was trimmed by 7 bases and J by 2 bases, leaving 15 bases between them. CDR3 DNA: TGTGCCAGCACCTCCTTGGGGGGAGCCTACAATGAGCAGTTCTTC. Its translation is CASTSLGGAYNEQFF.

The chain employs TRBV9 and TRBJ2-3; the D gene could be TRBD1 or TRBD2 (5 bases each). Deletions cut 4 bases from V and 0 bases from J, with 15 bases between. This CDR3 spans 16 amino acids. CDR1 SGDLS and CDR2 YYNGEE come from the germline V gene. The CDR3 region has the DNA TGTGCCAGCAGCCCCCGCTGGGACCATAGCACAGATACGCAGTATTTT. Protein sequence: CASSPRWDHSTDTQYF.

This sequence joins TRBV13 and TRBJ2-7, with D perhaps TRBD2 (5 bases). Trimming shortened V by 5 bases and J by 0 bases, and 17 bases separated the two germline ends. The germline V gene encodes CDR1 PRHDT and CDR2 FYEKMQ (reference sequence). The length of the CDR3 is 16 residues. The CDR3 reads CASSPSEGLSSYEQYF. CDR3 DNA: TGTGCCAGCAGCCCTTCCGAAGGACTTAGCTCCTACGAGCAGTACTTC.

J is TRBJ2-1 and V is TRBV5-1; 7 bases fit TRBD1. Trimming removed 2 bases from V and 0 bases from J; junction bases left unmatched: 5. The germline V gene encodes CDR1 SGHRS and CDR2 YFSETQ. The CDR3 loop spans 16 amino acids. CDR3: CASSFYPGGSYNEQFF. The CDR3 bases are TGCGCCAGCAGCTTTTATCCAGGGGGCTCCTACAATGAGCAGTTCTTC.

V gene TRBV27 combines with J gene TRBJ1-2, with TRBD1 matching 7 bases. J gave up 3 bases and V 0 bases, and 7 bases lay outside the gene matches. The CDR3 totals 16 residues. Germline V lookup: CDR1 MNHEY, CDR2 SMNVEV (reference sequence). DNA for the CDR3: TGTGCCAGCAGTTTATCGGTGGACAGGACGCACTATGGCTACACCTTC. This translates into CASSLSVDRTHYGYTF.

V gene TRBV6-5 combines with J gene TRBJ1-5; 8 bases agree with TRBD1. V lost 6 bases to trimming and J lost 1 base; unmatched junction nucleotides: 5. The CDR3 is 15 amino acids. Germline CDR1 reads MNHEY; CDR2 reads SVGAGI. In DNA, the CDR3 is TGTGCCAGCAGATGGACAGGGAAGAGCAATCAGCCCCAGCATTTT. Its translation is CASRWTGKSNQPQHF.

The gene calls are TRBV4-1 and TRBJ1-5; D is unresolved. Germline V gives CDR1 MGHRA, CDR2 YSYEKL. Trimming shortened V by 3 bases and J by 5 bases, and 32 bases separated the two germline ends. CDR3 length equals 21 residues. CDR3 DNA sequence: TGCGCCAGCAGCCATCCCCCGCCCCTTGGGGAGGGAAGGCGTTTCGATCAGCCCCAGCATTTT. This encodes CASSHPPPLGEGRRFDQPQHF.

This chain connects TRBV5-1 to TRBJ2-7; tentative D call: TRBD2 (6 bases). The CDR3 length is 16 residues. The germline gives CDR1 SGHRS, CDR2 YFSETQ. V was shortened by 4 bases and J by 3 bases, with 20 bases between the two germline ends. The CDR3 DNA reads TGCGCCAGCAGCGTAGGGCCTTGGGGGGTTAACTACGAGCAGTACTTC. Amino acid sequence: CASSVGPWGVNYEQYF.

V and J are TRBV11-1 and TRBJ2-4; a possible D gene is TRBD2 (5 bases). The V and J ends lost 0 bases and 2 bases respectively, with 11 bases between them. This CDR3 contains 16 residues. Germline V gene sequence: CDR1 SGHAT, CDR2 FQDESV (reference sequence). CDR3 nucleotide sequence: TGTGCCAGCAGCTTAGCCTTACCGGGAACCAAAAACATTCAGTACTTC. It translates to CASSLALPGTKNIQYF.